Ten or more counts support the clone carrying this T cell receptor beta chain. Its antigen is not known. This beta chain is a stray sequence in a library constructed for alpha chains; its clone size is not meaningful. The trim removed 6 bases at V and 3 bases at J, leaving 2 bases unmatched. The CDR3 contains 15 residues. Germline CDR1 SNHLY, CDR2 FYNNEI. As to time point: sample taken at primary tumor resection. Whole RNA from tumor, nontumor lung or frozen PBMC was sequenced unsorted. These data originate in a study of spatial heterogeneity in lung cancer. Study information: Detected sequences consistently included more beta-chain ones than alpha-chain ones. In the raw reads, each unique TCR and UMI combination was present more than ten times on average. Findings of the study overall: The appearance of ubiquitous expanded tumor TCRs in blood was greater at resection than follow-up.

Every cDNA TCR molecule received its own unique molecular identifier. TCRdb re-called the 5' RACE reads through MiXCR, storing one row per CDR3 protein. The table lists around 10,000 distinct CDR3 sequences, 3.5% to 4.5% of them singletons, with 52% in the top ten. The V call is TRBV2, the J call TRBJ2-3; TRBD2 aligns across 14 bases. The sample consisted of PBMCs, taken at surgery. The source of this sequence is a female donor with early-stage non-small cell lung cancer. The CDR3 DNA is TGTGCCAGCAGGAGACTAGCGGGAGGGACAGATACGCAGTATTTT. This gives the protein CASRRLAGGTDTQYF.